This is a list of T cell receptor beta chains from one sample in a study of CD8 T cells in ankylosing spondylitis. One entry per CDR3 protein, called by TCRdb with MiXCR from the 5' RACE reads. The sample has some 450,000 distinct CDR3 sequences, approximately 17% seen once; the top ten hold about 0.94%. Sequenced material: blood, either unsorted or a sorted T cell fraction (not recorded which). These receptors were collected from a male donor with ankylosing spondylitis. CDR3s include the opening cysteine and the closing phenylalanine or tryptophan. Fields, in order: CDR3 protein, V gene, J gene.

CAWRGTGDQPQHF	TRBV30	TRBJ1-5
CASSTGTSGGGEQFF	TRBV5-1	TRBJ2-1
CASSFGTGEFSTIYF	TRBV7-8	TRBJ1-3
CASRAGGSPYNSPLHF	TRBV12-3/TRBV12-4	TRBJ1-6
CASSYRAPRCEQYF	TRBV27	TRBJ2-7
CSAREGQYEQYF	TRBV20-1	TRBJ2-7
CASSPDAYEQYF	TRBV7-2	TRBJ2-7
CASSLAPPDTNNEKLFF	TRBV5-1	TRBJ1-4
CASSAGDRAGQPQHF	TRBV2	TRBJ1-5
CASSLGTLLYEQYF	TRBV5-6	TRBJ2-7
CASSRRQGWDTGELFF	TRBV6-1	TRBJ2-2
CASSQDPLNLRGYTF	TRBV4-1	TRBJ1-2
CATSDYRSATNRGEQFF	TRBV24-1	TRBJ2-1
CASSEQGPGNEKLFF	TRBV10-2	TRBJ1-4
CSVEWEGTDTQYF	TRBV29-1	TRBJ2-3
CASLVSGSYEQYF	TRBV12-3/TRBV12-4	TRBJ2-7
CSASTGIFSGANVLTF	TRBV20-1	TRBJ2-6
CSASGDRDTQYF	TRBV20-1	TRBJ2-3